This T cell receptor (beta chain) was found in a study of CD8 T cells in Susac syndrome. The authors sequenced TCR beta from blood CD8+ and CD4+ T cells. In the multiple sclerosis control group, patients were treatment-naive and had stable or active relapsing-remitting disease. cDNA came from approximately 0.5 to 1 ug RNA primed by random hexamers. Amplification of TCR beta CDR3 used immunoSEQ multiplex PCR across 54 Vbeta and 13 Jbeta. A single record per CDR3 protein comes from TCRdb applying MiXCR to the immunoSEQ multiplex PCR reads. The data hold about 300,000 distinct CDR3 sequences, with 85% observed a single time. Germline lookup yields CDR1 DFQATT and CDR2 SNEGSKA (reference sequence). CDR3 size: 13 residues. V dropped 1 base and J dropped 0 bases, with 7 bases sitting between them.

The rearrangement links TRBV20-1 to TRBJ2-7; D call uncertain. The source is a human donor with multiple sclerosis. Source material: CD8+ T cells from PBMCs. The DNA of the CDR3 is TGCAGTGCTAGAGTCTATAGCTCCTACGAGCAGTACTTC. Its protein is CSARVYSSYEQYF.